The source of this TCR beta chain is a study of PD-1 blockade in classical Hodgkin lymphoma. The table came from immunoSEQ multiplex PCR; TCRdb's copy has only in-frame clones and leaves some out. The repertoire includes 23,000 or so clones, approximately 85% of them detected once, and 13% sits in the top ten. The CDR3 loop spans 17 amino acids. In germline, CDR1 is GTSNPN, CDR2 SVGIG (reference sequence). V trimming: 2 bases; J trimming: 0 bases; junction bases outside the gene matches: 12. Time point given: cycle 4 day 1 (C4D1), after six to seven weeks of nivolumab. Every one of the patients relapsed after autologous stem cell transplantation (brentuximab vedotin exposure was variable).

This receptor was obtained from a human donor with classical Hodgkin lymphoma. This chain uses TRBV30 with TRBJ2-7; 8 bases map to TRBD1. This specimen consisted of peripheral blood mononuclear cells (PBMCs), obtained before the fourth cycle of nivolumab. This CDR3 is CAWSPDPWTGSSYEQYF. DNA of the CDR3: TGTGCCTGGAGTCCCGACCCATGGACAGGGAGCTCCTACGAGCAGTACTTC.